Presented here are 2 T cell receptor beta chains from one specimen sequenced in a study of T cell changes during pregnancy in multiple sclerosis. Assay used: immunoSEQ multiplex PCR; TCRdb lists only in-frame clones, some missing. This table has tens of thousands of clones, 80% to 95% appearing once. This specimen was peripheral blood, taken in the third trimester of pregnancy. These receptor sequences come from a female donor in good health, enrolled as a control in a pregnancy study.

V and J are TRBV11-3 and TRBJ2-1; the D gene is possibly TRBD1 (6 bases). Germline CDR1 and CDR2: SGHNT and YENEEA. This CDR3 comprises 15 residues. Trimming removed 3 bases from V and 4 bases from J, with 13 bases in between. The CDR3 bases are TGTGCCAGCAGCTTGGGGTTCGGGACATACAATGAGCAGTTCTTC. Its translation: CASSLGFGTYNEQFF.

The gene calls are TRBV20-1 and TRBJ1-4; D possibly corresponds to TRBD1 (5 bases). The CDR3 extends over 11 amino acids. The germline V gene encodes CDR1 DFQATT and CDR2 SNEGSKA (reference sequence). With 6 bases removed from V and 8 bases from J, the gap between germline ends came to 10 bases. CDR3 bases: TGCAGTGCAAGGGGTGGCGAAAAACTGTTTTTT. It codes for CSARGGEKLFF.